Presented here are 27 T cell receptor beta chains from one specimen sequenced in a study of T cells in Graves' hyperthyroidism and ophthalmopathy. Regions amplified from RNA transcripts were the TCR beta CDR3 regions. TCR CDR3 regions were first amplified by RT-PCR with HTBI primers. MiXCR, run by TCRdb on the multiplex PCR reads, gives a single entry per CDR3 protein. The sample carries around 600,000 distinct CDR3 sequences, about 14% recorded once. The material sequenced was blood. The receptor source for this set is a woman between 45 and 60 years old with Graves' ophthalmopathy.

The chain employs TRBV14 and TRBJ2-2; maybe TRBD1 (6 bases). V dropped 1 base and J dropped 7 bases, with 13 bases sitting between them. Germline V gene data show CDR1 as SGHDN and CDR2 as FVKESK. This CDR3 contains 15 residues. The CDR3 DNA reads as TGTGCCAGCAGCCAAGCCCAGGGGCTGGGCGGGGAGCTGTTTTTT. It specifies CASSQAQGLGGELFF.

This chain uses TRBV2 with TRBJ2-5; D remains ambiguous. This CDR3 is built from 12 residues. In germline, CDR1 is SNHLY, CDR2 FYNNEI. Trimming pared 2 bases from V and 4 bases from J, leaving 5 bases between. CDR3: CASSEIGETQYF. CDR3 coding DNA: TGTGCCAGCAGTGAAATAGGAGAGACCCAGTACTTC.

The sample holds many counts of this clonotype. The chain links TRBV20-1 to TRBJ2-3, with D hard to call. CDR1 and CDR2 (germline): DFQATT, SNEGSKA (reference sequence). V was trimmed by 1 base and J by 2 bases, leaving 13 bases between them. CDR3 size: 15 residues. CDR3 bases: TGCAGTGCTAGAGGCAGGTGGGCAATCACAGATACGCAGTATTTT. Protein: CSARGRWAITDTQYF.

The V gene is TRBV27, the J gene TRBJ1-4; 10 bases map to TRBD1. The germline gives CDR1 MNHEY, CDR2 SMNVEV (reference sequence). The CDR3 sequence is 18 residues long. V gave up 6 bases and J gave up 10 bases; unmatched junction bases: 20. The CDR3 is CASSSQGPPGTGDRKLFF. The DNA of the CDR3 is TGTGCCAGCAGCTCCCAAGGACCACCCGGGACAGGGGACCGAAAACTGTTTTTT.

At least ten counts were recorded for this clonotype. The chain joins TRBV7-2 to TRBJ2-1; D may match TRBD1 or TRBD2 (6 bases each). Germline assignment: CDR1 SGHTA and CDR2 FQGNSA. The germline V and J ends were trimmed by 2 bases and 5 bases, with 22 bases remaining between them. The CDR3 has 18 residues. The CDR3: CASSLTSSGAPPHNEQFF. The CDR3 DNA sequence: TGTGCCAGCAGCTTAACGTCCTCGGGGGCGCCCCCCCACAATGAGCAGTTCTTC.

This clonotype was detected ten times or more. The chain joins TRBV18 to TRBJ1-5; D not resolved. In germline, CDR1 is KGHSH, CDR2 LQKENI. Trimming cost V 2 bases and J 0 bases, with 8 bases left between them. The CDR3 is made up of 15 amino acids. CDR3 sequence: CASSPEGNSNQPQHF. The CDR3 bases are TGTGCCAGCTCACCAGAGGGCAATAGCAATCAGCCCCAGCATTTT.

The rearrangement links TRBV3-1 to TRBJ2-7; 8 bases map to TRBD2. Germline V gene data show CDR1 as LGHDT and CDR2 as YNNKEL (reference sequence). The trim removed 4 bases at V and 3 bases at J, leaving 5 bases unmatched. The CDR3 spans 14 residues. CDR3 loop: CASSLGAGDYEQYF. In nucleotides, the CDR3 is TGTGCCAGCAGCCTGGGAGCGGGAGACTACGAGCAGTACTTC.

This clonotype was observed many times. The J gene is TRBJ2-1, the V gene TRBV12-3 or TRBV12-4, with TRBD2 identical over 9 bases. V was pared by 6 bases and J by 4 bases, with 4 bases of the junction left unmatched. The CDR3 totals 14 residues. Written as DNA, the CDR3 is TGTGCCAGCAGAAATAGCGGGAGTTACAATGAGCAGTTCTTC. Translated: CASRNSGSYNEQFF.

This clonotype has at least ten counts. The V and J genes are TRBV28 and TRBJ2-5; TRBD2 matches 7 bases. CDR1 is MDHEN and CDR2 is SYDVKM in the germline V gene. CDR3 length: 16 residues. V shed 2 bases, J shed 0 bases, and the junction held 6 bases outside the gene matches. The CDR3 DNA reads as TGTGCCAGCAGTTTAACGCTAGCGGCTTACCAAGAGACCCAGTACTTC. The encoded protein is CASSLTLAAYQETQYF. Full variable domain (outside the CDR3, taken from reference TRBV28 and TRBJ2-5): DVKVTQSSRYLVKRTGEKVFLECVQDMDHENMFWYRQDPGLGLRLIYFSYDVKMKEKGDIPEGYSVSREKKERFSLILESASTNQTSMYLCASSLTLAAYQETQYFGPGTRLLVL.

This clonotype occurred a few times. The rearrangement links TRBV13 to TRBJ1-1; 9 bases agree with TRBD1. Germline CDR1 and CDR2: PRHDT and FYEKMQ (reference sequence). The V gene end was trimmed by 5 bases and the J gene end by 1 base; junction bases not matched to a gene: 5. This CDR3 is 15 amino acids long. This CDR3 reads CASSIPQGANTEAFF. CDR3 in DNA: TGTGCCAGCAGCATTCCACAGGGGGCGAACACTGAAGCTTTCTTT.

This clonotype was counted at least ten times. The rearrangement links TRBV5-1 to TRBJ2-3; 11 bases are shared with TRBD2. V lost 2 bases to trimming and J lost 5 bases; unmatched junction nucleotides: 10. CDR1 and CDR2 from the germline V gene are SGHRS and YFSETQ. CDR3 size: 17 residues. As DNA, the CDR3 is TGCGCCAGCAGCTTCAAGCGTCTAGCGGGAGGTGGAGATACGCAGTATTTT. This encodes CASSFKRLAGGGDTQYF.

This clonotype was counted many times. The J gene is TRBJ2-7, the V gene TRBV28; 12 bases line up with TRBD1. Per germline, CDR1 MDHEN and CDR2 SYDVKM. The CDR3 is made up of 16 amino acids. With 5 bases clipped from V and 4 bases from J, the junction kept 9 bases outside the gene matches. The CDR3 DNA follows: TGTGCCAGCAGTGTACTCGGGACAGGGGGCCGTTACGAGCAGTACTTC. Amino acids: CASSVLGTGGRYEQYF.

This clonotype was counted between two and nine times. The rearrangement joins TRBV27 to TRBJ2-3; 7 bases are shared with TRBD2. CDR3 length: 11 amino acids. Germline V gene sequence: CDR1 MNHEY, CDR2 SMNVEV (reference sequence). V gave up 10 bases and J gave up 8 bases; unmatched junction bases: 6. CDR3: CATYRGGTQYF. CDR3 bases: TGTGCCACCTACCGCGGGGGTACGCAGTATTTT.

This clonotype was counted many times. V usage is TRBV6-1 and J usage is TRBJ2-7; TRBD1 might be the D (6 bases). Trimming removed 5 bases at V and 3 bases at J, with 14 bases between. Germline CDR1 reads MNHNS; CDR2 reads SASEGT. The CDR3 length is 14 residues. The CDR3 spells CASSPQGSFYEQYF. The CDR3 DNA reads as TGTGCCAGCAGTCCTCAGGGGAGCTTCTACGAGCAGTACTTC.

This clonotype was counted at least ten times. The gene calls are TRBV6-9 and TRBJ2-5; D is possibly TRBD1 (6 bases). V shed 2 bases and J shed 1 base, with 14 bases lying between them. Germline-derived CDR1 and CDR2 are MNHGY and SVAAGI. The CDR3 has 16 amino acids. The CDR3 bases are TGTGCCAGCAGTTATCGTCGGACAGTACCCCAAGAGACCCAGTACTTC. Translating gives CASSYRRTVPQETQYF.

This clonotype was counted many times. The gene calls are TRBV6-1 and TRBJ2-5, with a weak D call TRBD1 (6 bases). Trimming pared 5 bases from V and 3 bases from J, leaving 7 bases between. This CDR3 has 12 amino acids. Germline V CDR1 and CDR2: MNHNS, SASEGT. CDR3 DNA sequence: TGTGCCAGCAGTAACAGGGAAGAGACCCAGTACTTC. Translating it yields CASSNREETQYF.

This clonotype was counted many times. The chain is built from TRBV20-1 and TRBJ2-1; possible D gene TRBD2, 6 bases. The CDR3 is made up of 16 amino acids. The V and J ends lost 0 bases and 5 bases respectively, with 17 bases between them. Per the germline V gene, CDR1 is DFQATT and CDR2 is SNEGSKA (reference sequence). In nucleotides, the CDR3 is TGCAGTGCTAGAGATGCGTCTAGCGAGGCCAACAATGAGCAGTTCTTC. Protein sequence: CSARDASSEANNEQFF.

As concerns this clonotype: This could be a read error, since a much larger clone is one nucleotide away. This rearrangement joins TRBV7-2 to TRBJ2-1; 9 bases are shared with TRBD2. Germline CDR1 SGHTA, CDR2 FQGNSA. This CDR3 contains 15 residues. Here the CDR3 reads CASSHSGTSPNAQFF. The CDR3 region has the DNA TGTGCCAGCAGTCATTCCGGGACTAGCCCCAATGCGCAGTTCTTC.

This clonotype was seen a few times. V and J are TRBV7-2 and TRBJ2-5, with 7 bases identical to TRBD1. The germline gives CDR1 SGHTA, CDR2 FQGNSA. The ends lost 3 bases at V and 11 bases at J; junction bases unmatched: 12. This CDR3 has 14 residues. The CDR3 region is CASSFRQGSFGQYF. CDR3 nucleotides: TGTGCCAGCAGCTTCCGACAGGGATCGTTCGGACAGTACTTC.

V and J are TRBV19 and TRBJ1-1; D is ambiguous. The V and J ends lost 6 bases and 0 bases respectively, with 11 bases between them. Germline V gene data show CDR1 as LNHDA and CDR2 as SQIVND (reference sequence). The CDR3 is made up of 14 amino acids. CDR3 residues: CASSVKAMNTEAFF. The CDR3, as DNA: TGTGCCAGTAGCGTAAAGGCGATGAACACTGAAGCTTTCTTT.

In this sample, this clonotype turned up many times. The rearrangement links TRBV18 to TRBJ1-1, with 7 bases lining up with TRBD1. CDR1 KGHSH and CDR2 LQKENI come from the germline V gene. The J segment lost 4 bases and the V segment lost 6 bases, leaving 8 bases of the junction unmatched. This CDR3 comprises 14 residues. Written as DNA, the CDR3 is TGTGCCAGCTCGAGACAGGGCTCGGCCACTGAAGCTTTCTTT. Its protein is CASSRQGSATEAFF.

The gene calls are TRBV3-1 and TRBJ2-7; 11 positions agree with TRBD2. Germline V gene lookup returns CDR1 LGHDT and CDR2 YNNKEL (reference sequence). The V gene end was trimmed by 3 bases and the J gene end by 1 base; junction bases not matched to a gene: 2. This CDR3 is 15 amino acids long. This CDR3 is CASSQTSGKSYEQYF. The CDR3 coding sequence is TGTGCCAGCAGCCAGACTAGCGGGAAATCCTACGAGCAGTACTTC.

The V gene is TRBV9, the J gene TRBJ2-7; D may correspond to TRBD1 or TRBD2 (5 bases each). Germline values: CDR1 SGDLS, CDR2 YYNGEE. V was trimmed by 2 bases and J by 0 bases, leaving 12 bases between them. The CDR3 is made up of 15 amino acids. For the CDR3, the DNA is TGTGCCAGCAGCGTGGCCGGGACGGACTCCTACGAGCAGTACTTC. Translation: CASSVAGTDSYEQYF.

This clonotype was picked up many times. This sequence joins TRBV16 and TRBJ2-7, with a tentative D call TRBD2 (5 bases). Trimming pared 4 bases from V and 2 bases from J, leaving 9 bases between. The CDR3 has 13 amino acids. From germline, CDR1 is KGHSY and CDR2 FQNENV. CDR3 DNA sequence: TGTGCCAGCAGCCCCGGGGAAACCTACGAGCAGTACTTC. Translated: CASSPGETYEQYF.

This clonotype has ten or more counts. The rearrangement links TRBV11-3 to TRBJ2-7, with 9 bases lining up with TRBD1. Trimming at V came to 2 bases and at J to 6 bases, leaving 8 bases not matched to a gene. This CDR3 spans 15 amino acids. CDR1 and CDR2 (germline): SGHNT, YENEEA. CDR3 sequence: CASSLRTGQGFEQYF. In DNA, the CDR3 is TGTGCCAGCAGCTTAAGAACGGGACAGGGTTTCGAGCAGTACTTC. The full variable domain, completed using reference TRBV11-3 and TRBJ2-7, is EAGVVQSPRYKIIEKKQPVAFWCNPISGHNTLYWYLQNLGQGPELLIRYENEEAVDDSQLPKDRFSAERLKGVDSTLKIQPAELGDSAVYLCASSLRTGQGFEQYFGPGTRLTVT.

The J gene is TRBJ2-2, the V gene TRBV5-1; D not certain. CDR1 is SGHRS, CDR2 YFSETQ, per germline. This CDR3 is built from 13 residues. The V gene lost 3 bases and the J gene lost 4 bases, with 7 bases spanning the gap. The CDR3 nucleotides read TGCGCCAGCAGCTATGATTTCACCGGGGAGCTGTTTTTT. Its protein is CASSYDFTGELFF.

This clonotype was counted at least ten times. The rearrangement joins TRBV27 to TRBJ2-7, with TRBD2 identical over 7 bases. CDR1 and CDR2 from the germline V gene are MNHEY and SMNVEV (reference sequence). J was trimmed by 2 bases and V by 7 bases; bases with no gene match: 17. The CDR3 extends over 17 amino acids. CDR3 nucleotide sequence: TGTGCCAGCATACGTCGAGCGGGGACGACGGGCGCCTACGAGCAGTACTTC. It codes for CASIRRAGTTGAYEQYF.